This T cell receptor beta chain came from a study of blood T cell repertoires in COVID-19. About the research overall: Donors in the United States, Italy and Spain gave samples during acute or convalescent COVID-19.

V was trimmed by 1 base and J by 8 bases, leaving 15 bases between them. The CDR3 is 14 amino acids. Germline V CDR1 and CDR2: SGHRS, YFSETQ. TCRdb's copy holds only in-frame clones and misses some; the assay was immunoSEQ multiplex PCR. Among about 140,000 clones listed, about 80% were seen once. The J gene is TRBJ1-1, the V gene TRBV5-1; no definite D call. This TCR derives from a human donor in a cohort sampled during active COVID-19. Sequences were obtained from peripheral blood. The DNA for the CDR3 is TGCGCCAGCAGCTTGCCTGGAGGGAAGAGGGAAGCTTTCTTT. This sequence encodes CASSLPGGKREAFF.